This TCR beta chain came from a study of blood T cell repertoires in COVID-19. In the original processing: Using reference gene primer amplification, nucleated cell counts were estimated. TCRdb's table, derived via immunoSEQ multiplex PCR, lists solely in-frame clones and lacks some. V and J calls and clone size are as listed in that table; D and trimming were resolved from the DNA. Of around 160,000 clones listed, approximately 83% are singletons. With 10 bases clipped from V and 0 bases from J, the junction kept 3 bases outside the gene matches. From germline, CDR1 is MNHEY and CDR2 SVGAGI. This CDR3 contains 12 residues.

This TCR was sampled from a woman aged 60-70 years with COVID-19, enrolled during active disease. V usage is TRBV6-5 and J usage is TRBJ2-7; 7 bases line up with TRBD1. The sequencing input was peripheral blood. This CDR3 is CATGQYSYEQYF. DNA of the CDR3: TGTGCCACGGGACAGTACTCCTACGAGCAGTACTTC.